This passage covers 5 T cell receptor beta chains from one sample sequenced in a study of tumor-infiltrating lymphocytes in primary liver carcinoma (dated by TCRdb to about 2017). TRIzol reagent was used to extract blood RNA from unsorted whole blood, while the DNeasy Blood & Tissue kit provided the germline DNA. The sequencing machine was an Illumina HiSeq 2500. Using a constant-region primer and ProtoScript II reverse transcriptase, TCRbeta-specific cDNA was reverse-transcribed from approximately 0.5 ug total RNA. The TCRbeta libraries were prepared through three rounds of nested multiplex PCR following a slightly modified ARM-PCR procedure. Each of the first two PCR rounds ran for around 9 cycles and used multiplex TRBV1-TRBV30 forward primers together with a Cbeta reverse primer. TCRdb redid the processing of the public reads, applying fastp at Q25 and MiXCR, and retained in-frame beta chains. Rows are combined by CDR3 protein, so each entry shows the most common genes and DNA. For this sample there are approximately 310,000 distinct CDR3 sequences; approximately 60% appear just once. The ten largest clones represent about 9.4% of the sample.

Input material: peripheral blood. All receptors come from a man aged 40-49 years with primary liver carcinoma and hepatitis B virus infection.

As concerns this clonotype: No conserved phenylalanine or tryptophan ends this CDR3, so it is likely a read error. The chain is built from TRBV6-2 or TRBV6-3 and TRBJ1-1, with no clear D. The germline V and J ends were trimmed by 5 bases and 0 bases, with 13 bases remaining between them. Germline V gives CDR1 MNHEY, CDR2 SVGEGT. The CDR3 runs to 15 residues. The CDR3 sequence: CASSQLKLMNTEAFV. DNA of the CDR3: TGTGCCAGCAGTCAATTAAAATTAATGAACACTGAAGCTTTCGTT.

This clonotype was detected ten times or more. The chain combines TRBV6-1 with TRBJ1-4; D call uncertain. The CDR3 loop spans 16 amino acids. The V gene's germline CDR1 is MNHNS and CDR2 SASEGT. V lost 0 bases, J lost 0 bases, and 8 bases lay in between. The CDR3 region has the DNA TGTGCCAGCAGTGAAGCGGGTATTGCAACTAATGAAAAACTGTTTTTT. Translation: CASSEAGIATNEKLFF.

To note about this clonotype: Given a much more abundant clone one base away, this may be a read error. The chain links TRBV7-9 to TRBJ2-1; D remains unclear. Germline V CDR1 and CDR2: SEHNR, FQNEAQ (reference sequence). CDR3 length: 12 amino acids. With 5 bases removed from V and 5 bases from J, the gap between germline ends came to 7 bases. The DNA for the CDR3 is TGTGCCAGCAGCCCCCGCGACAATGAGCAGTTCTTC. It encodes CASSPRDNEQFF.

This clonotype showed up just once. A clone one base away is much larger, so this may be a read error. The V and J genes are TRBV29-1 and TRBJ1-2; no reliable D call. CDR1 SQVTM and CDR2 ANQGSEA come from the germline V gene. This CDR3 has 14 residues. The CDR3 spells CSVVRQDLNYSYTF. In DNA, the CDR3 is TGCAGCGTTGTGAGGCAGGACCTTAACTATAGCTACACCTTC.

This clonotype has a count of ten or more. The genes are TRBV11-2 and TRBJ2-5; 9 nucleotides match TRBD1. This CDR3 spans 12 amino acids. Germline V CDR1 and CDR2: SGHAT, FQNNGV. Trimming removed 8 bases from V and 5 bases from J; junction bases left unmatched: 3. The CDR3 protein is CASGQGWETQYF. The CDR3 region has the DNA TGTGCCAGCGGACAGGGGTGGGAGACCCAGTACTTC.